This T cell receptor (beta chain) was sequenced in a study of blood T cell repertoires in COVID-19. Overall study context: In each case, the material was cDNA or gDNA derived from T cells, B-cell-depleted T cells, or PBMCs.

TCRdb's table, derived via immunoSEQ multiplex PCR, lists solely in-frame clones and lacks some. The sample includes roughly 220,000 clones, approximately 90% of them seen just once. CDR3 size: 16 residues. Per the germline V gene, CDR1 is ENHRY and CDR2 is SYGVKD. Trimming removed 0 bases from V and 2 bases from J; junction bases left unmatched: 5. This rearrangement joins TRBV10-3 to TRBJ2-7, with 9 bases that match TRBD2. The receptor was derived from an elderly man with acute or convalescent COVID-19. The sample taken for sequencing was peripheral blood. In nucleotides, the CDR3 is TGTGCCATCAGTGAGTCGCCTAGCGGGGCTACCTACGAGCAGTACTTC. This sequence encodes CAISESPSGATYEQYF.